This TCR beta chain was profiled in a study of cytomegalovirus exposure and HLA in healthy donors. Study-wide context: Among the roughly 400 genotyped donors, 65% to 90% were placed in the Caucasian-associated ancestry cluster.

General study results and limits: In a later analysis, most CMV-associated TCR beta chains appeared HLA-restricted. There were a few CMV-associated chains whose specificity for CMV antigens was confirmed in vitro.

As concerns this clone: Its matching antigen is unknown.

Germline loops: CDR1 SGHRS, CDR2 YFSETQ. The CDR3 contains 16 residues. V dropped 1 base and J dropped 3 bases, with 15 bases sitting between them. The study ran its PCR with 60 Vbeta and 13 Jbeta primers. Assay used: immunoSEQ multiplex PCR; TCRdb lists only in-frame clones, some missing. The profile shows around 130,000 clones, 78% of them singletons. The source is a woman aged 40 to 55 in good health and CMV-seronegative. The chain has TRBV5-1 and TRBJ2-3; possibly TRBD1 for D (7 bases). Sequenced: PBMCs. CDR3 in DNA: TGCGCCAGCAGCTTGAGTTCGGCAGGGGGGACAGATACGCAGTATTTT. Protein product: CASSLSSAGGTDTQYF.